This T cell receptor (beta chain) was sequenced in a study of cytomegalovirus exposure and HLA in healthy donors. Overall study findings and caveats: Later analysis associated a missense DCLRE1C variant with TCR beta V- and J-gene trimming.

On this clone: Its cognate antigen is unknown.

The CDR3 covers 17 residues. The V and J ends lost 1 base and 1 base respectively, with 14 bases between them. The germline gives CDR1 PRHDT, CDR2 FYEKMQ (reference sequence). The PCR made use of 60 Vbeta and 13 Jbeta primers. This table comes from immunoSEQ multiplex PCR, and its TCRdb copy is limited to in-frame clones, with some not included. The sample records approximately 170,000 clones, over 80% being singletons. This chain uses TRBV13 with TRBJ1-5; D gene uncertain. The specimen was PBMCs. The origin of this receptor is a male donor in good health and CMV-seronegative. CDR3 sequence (DNA): TGTGCCAGCAGCTTAGCAGGCGGGATGGGGAGCAATCAGCCCCAGCATTTT. It yields the protein CASSLAGGMGSNQPQHF.